The text below deals with one T cell receptor (beta chain). This clonotype came up many times. This receptor's antigen is unknown. Per-base qualities were not stored, and no clone one base away is much larger. Ophthalmopathy patients had moderately to severely active disease, Clinical Activity Score of at least 3, NOSPECS grade of at least 4, and duration under 3 months. Patients with uncontrolled infections, other autoimmune diseases, pregnancy or lactation were excluded. Clinical symptoms, serum thyroxine and TRAb, thyroid ultrasound, and orbital computed tomography formed the basis for the diagnoses. PBMCs were isolated from approximately 10 ml of fresh peripheral blood by Ficoll-Paque density gradient centrifugation. Total RNA was extracted with Trizol reagent, and quality was checked on an Agilent 2100 Bioanalyzer. CDR1 and CDR2 are drawn from the germline V gene: KGHSH, LQKENI. V loses 2 bases, J loses 4 bases, and the germline ends lie 12 bases apart. The CDR3 contains 15 residues, cysteine and phenylalanine counted. The CDR3 DNA has 45 bases and is translated from base 1.

This specimen comes from a study of T cells in Graves' hyperthyroidism and ophthalmopathy (dated by TCRdb to between 2018 and 2020). In the study overall: Peripheral blood samples were taken at the time of initial diagnosis, prior to any treatment. The approximately 90 discovery patients were divided at random into training and test sets in a 7:3 ratio. Once sampling was done, hyperthyroidism patients were given methimazole at a starting dose of 30 mg daily, whereas ophthalmopathy patients were given high-dose intravenous methylprednisolone. In about 6 Graves' hyperthyroidism patients, the study also compared T-cell repertoires from thyroid tissue with T-cell repertoires from blood. To identify distinguishing TCR V-J signatures, a discovery cohort of 95 to 100 patients was used, comprising 43 with Graves' ophthalmopathy and some 60 with stable Graves' hyperthyroidism. Prospective prediction of ophthalmopathy was tested in an independent validation cohort of 18 to 20 hyperthyroidism patients and 15 to 17 patients who later progressed to ophthalmopathy. According to the paper, TCR Vbeta CDR3 sequencing was carried out on 135 peripheral blood samples, which came from 40 to 45 ophthalmopathy, around 74 hyperthyroidism and roughly 17 progressor patients.

What the work shows at the level of the full study, not this receptor alone: Most expanded thyroid clonotypes (frequency above 0.001) were also found in blood, which suggests that blood repertoires may mirror thyroid immune responses. During validation, the model predicted progression to ophthalmopathy a median of roughly six months ahead of onset, with almost 71% sensitivity and around 72% specificity. A model built on a 13 V-J signature distinguished ophthalmopathy from stable hyperthyroidism, reaching approximately 89% sensitivity and around 81% specificity in cross-validation and 80%/75% in testing. No statistical method was used to set the sample size in advance, and investigators knew the group allocation.

TCR beta CDR3 regions were amplified from RNA transcripts. For the first round of RT-PCR on the TCR CDR3, the HTBI primer set was used together with the Qiagen OneStep RT-PCR kit. A second multiplex PCR round built the libraries, followed by size selection and purification. Paired-end sequencing of the libraries was performed with 100 bp reads on an Illumina HiSeq2000. From the authors' description of their analysis: Raw data were processed with SOAPnuke, discarding reads with adapters, uncalled bases, mean Phred below 15, or no exact constant-primer or identifier match. COPE v1.2.5 was used to merge high-quality paired reads, and clonotypes were defined as unique nucleotide sequences. MiTCR v1.1 was used to align clonotypes to the IMGT TRBV, TRBD and TRBJ reference segments. Analysis was restricted to V-J combinations with a frequency above 0.0001, which covered approximately 99% of repertoires. A TCS score was defined as the ratio between F50 (clonal expansion) and ExV (chaos), using BLOSUM62-based TCRdist between CDR3 peptides within each V-J. Welch's t-statistics and random forest reduced around 550 V-J features to 10 to 15, which were used in a naive Bayes classifier (R e1071). TCRdb reran the public reads through fastp at Q25 and MiXCR, keeping productive beta chains. CDR3 protein duplicates are merged, each entry listing the most common genes and DNA. The V and J calls and clone size are TCRdb's, not the authors'. The table for this sample lists 600,000 or so distinct CDR3 sequences; roughly 15% of them were counted only once. In total, the top ten clones hold roughly an eighth of the sample.

The clonotype was recovered from a woman between 45 and 60 years old with Graves' ophthalmopathy. The sequencing sample was made of blood. The rearrangement joined TRBV18 to TRBJ1-5, with no D gene named confidently. The base sequence is TGTGCCAGCTCACCAGACGCATCTCCAAATCAGCCCCAGCATTTT. Its protein product is CASSPDASPNQPQHF.